This T cell receptor beta chain was sequenced during a study of T cells in Graves' hyperthyroidism and ophthalmopathy. The CDR3 totals 14 residues. Germline V CDR1 and CDR2: MGHDK, SYGVNS. Trimming took 8 bases from V and 4 from J, leaving 18 bases between them. Study-wide results and limits: Among clonotypes expanded in thyroid above 0.001, most were also found in blood. Ophthalmopathy was distinguished from stable hyperthyroidism by 13 V-J signatures.

Template material for amplifying TCR beta CDR3 regions consisted of RNA transcripts. Researchers ran a first-round RT-PCR on the TCR CDR3 using the HTBI primer set. TCRdb called the multiplex PCR reads again in MiXCR, with one record for every CDR3 protein. The data contain just over 550,000 distinct CDR3 sequences, approximately 44% of them seen just once; the ten biggest clones take up about 7.9%. As for this clonotype: Its specificity is unknown.

This clonotype was sampled from a woman between 18 and 29 years old with Graves' hyperthyroidism. The sample was peripheral blood or thyroid tissue (not recorded which). V gene TRBV25-1 combines with J gene TRBJ2-7; TRBD2 might be the D (6 bases). The chain's CDR3 is CASGDREYPYEQYF. The DNA for the CDR3 is TGTGCCAGCGGAGACCGGGAGTATCCATACGAGCAGTACTTC.